This T cell receptor (beta chain) was sequenced during a study of human T cells and chemical hapten exposure. Study summary: DPC at 2% was the sensitizing agent, placed on around 2 cm by around 2 cm of upper inner arm skin. Small differences in pooled library volume mainly drove the variation in TCR yields per sample.

As for time point: pre-sensitization, week 0. Stated treatment: therapeutic diphenylcyclopropenone sensitization with weekly scalp DPC. Study-level results: There was a positive correlation between PT1 expanded TCR counts and patch test score. Sensitization with DPC brought no change to TCRs above 1 in 1000 in frequency.

This clonotype came up many times. Its specificity is not known. TCRdb re-called the RACE reads through MiXCR, storing one row per CDR3 protein. This table holds around 350,000 distinct CDR3 sequences, around 5.5% found once. CDR1 is SEHNR, CDR2 FQNEAQ, per germline (reference sequence). The V end lost 5 bases, the J end lost 0 bases, and 5 bases lay between the germline ends. The CDR3 is made up of 14 amino acids. The sample consisted of whole blood, taken in connection with sensitization to the hapten diphenylcyclopropenone (DPC). This chain connects TRBV7-9 to TRBJ2-6; no firm D call. The receptor comes from a woman aged 18-30 years with alopecia areata. Some clones in this sample may be carry-over from other donors' samples. Here the CDR3 reads CASSLSSGANVLTF. The CDR3 DNA is TGTGCCAGCAGCCTCTCCTCTGGGGCCAACGTCCTGACTTTC. The whole variable domain, remainder taken from reference TRBV7-9 and TRBJ2-6, is DTGVSQNPRHKITKRGQNVTFRCDPISEHNRLYWYRQTLGQGPEFLTYFQNEAQLEKSRLLSDRFSAERPKGSFSTLEIQRTEQGDSAMYLCASSLSSGANVLTFGAGSRLTVL.